Here is one TCR beta chain with its context. Self-reported history from a screening survey and questionnaire set each donor's cohort. Exposed volunteers were people who met a COVID-19 case within 2 weeks before study entry. The ends were cut back, 5 bases at V and 5 bases at J, with 9 bases in the middle. Germline CDR1 SEHNR, CDR2 FQNEAQ (reference sequence). The CDR3 consists of 13 residues. This specimen belongs to a study of blood T cell repertoires in COVID-19. The method was immunoSEQ multiplex PCR; TCRdb's version includes in-frame clones alone and lacks a portion of them. This table holds 200,000 to 250,000 clones, over 80% found once.

The receptor was derived from a man in his fifties who had been exposed to COVID-19. This sequence joins TRBV7-9 and TRBJ2-2, with a weak D call TRBD1 (5 bases). Source material: PBMCs or T cells enriched from blood (not recorded which). The CDR3 region is CASSHQGTGELFF. The CDR3 DNA sequence: TGTGCCAGCAGCCATCAGGGAACCGGGGAGCTGTTTTTT.